This TCR beta chain was profiled in a study of a mutant IDH1 vaccine in newly diagnosed glioma (dated by TCRdb to about 2021). A note on the overall study: Vaccination started 4-6 weeks after radiotherapy alone, or was given together with temozolomide cycles in the groups whose treatment included chemotherapy. Peripheral blood samples were drawn at six visits, namely V03 (baseline), V05, V07, V10, V12 and V13. The week-35 safety follow-up took place at visit V12, and the week-47 end of study took place at visit V13. Before enrollment, patients had received standard therapy of radiotherapy alone, temozolomide alone, or radiochemotherapy with temozolomide; most received the combination. Of the 30 or so patients who were treated, around 60% were male and 37.5% were female, and the mean age was roughly 40 years. For exploratory analyses, about two dozen treated patients had longitudinal TCRB deep sequencing done wherever samples were available. Results and caveats for the whole study, not just this receptor: Availability determined which PBMC samples were chosen for TCRB deep sequencing. Pseudoprogression seemed to be unrelated to changes in the top peripheral T cell clonotypes found by TCRB sequencing. Across multiple MHC alleles, vaccine-induced immune responses were seen in around 94% of patients. According to the authors, sample limitations meant that analyses of patient blood samples could not be reproduced.

What this sample's time point label stands for: week 47, end of study. Each vaccine dose was 300 ug of a 20-mer mutant IDH1 peptide in Montanide, given subcutaneously with topical imiquimod. Eight vaccinations were administered to patients in weeks 1, 3, 5, 7, 11, 15, 19 and 23, corresponding to visits V03 through V10. All donors had newly diagnosed IDH1-mutant astrocytomas of WHO grade 3 or 4 that showed loss of nuclear ATRX. The samples were drawn from NOA16, a multicentre, single-arm, open-label phase I trial in Germany that tested a mutant IDH1 peptide vaccine in humans for the first time. The DNeasy Blood and Tissue Kit was used to extract genomic DNA from EDTA blood for TCRB sequencing. This clone was observed a few times. The target of this receptor is not known. Nothing much larger sits one base from this clone, and base qualities are not available. The library was produced with the immunoSEQ multiplex PCR assay. Rearranged TCR beta chain sequences were amplified with the hsTCRB Kit following the manufacturer's protocol. Sequencing of TCRB libraries was carried out on an Illumina MiSeq. In the authors' own workflow: The proprietary platform of the kit vendor was used for demultiplexing, trimming and gene mapping. TCRdb carries this immuneACCESS record with in-frame sequences only. Its versions omit some clonotypes, under half of them owing to an unresolved V gene in the studies checked, with the rest unexplained. V and J calls and clone size are as listed in that table; D and trimming were resolved from the DNA. The sample yields around 60,000 clones; roughly 80% were counted once. 3.8% of the sample is in the top ten clones.

This sequence was found in a man under 40 with glioma. This specimen consisted of PBMCs, obtained from a glioma patient whose treatment included an IDH1 peptide vaccine.

CDR3 loop: CASSRETGNQPQHF. The nucleotide sequence reads as follows: TGCGCCAGCAGCCGGGAGACAGGCAATCAGCCCCAGCATTTT. The V and J segments used are TRBV4-1 and TRBJ1-5; TRBD1 might be the D gene, on 5 matching bases. Between the V and J ends, shortened by 4 bases and 2 bases respectively, the junction contains 9 bases. CDR1 and CDR2 were assigned from the germline V gene as MGHRA and YSYEKL. The cysteine opens and the phenylalanine closes a CDR3 of 14 amino acids. The kept DNA is CDR3 alone, 42 bases in frame from the first base.